Listed here is a single T cell receptor (beta chain). The data were taken from a study of monozygotic twins with inflammatory bowel disease. Using the 5' RACE reads, TCRdb records one entry per CDR3 protein without DNA. The sample totals approximately 400,000 distinct CDR3 sequences; its top ten clones hold 2% to 2.5%. The CDR3 is made up of 15 amino acids. CDR1 and CDR2 from the germline V gene are SGDLS and YYNGEE. The sequenced sample was blood. The rearrangement joins TRBV9 to TRBJ2-5; with no DNA, the TCRdb D assignment of TRBD2 cannot be verified. The clonotype comes from a human donor with ulcerative colitis or Crohn's disease, or a healthy co-twin of an affected twin (not recorded which). The CDR3 loop reads CASSVATGSWETQYF.